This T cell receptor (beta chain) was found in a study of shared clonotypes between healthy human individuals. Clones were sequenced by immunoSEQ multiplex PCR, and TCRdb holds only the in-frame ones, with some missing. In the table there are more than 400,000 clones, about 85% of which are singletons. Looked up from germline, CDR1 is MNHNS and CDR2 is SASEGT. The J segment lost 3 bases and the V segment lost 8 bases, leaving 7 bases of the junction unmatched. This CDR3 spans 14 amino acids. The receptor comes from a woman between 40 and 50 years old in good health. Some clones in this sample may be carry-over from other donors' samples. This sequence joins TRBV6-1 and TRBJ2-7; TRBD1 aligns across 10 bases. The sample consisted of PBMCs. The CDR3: CASGGTGVRYEQYF. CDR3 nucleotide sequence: TGTGCCAGCGGCGGGACAGGGGTCCGCTACGAGCAGTACTTC.